The clone carrying this T cell receptor (beta chain) was seen only a few times. What it recognizes is unknown. This sample stems from a study of T cell repertoires in cytomegalovirus infection. One entry per CDR3 protein, called by TCRdb with MiXCR from the reads. Here the sample spans approximately 120,000 distinct CDR3 sequences, 32% being singletons. Germline CDR1 is ENHRY and CDR2 is SYGVKD. CDR3 size: 14 residues. Trimming removed 0 bases from V and 4 bases from J, with 10 bases in between. The starting material was CD8+ T cells from cultured PBMCs, obtained from culture after CMV antigen stimulation. The source of this sequence is a human donor in good health (CMV status not recorded). Some clones in this sample may be carry-over from other donors' samples. The chain uses TRBV10-3 and TRBJ2-7, with D perhaps TRBD2 (6 bases). The CDR3 DNA reads as TGTGCCATCAGTGAGTCCGGCGGGGTGTACGAGCAGTACTTC. Translation gives CAISESGGVYEQYF.